This T cell receptor (beta chain) was found in a study of blood T cell repertoires in COVID-19. Method: immunoSEQ multiplex PCR; TCRdb's copy keeps in-frame clones and lacks some. The repertoire holds roughly 270,000 clones, with roughly 80% as singletons. Sample: PBMCs or T cells enriched from blood (not recorded which). This clonotype was obtained from a man in his forties who had been exposed to COVID-19.

The CDR3 here is CASGPGRGSGNTIYF. The CDR3 nucleotides read TGTGCCAGCGGACCCGGACGGGGCTCTGGAAACACCATATATTTT. V is TRBV27 and J is TRBJ1-3; no clear D. CDR1 is MNHEY and CDR2 is SMNVEV in the germline V gene (reference sequence). This CDR3 region has 15 residues. V lost 8 bases, J lost 0 bases, and 14 bases lay in between.